These 4 T cell receptor beta chains originate from one sample sequenced in a study of cytomegalovirus exposure and HLA in healthy donors. With 60 Vbeta and 13 Jbeta primers, the PCR was carried out. TCRdb's table, derived via immunoSEQ multiplex PCR, lists solely in-frame clones and lacks some. Of 55,000 to 75,000 clones in the sample, around 80% were seen once. Sample: PBMCs. The source is a woman in her twenties or thirties in good health and CMV-seropositive.

This clone has just a few counts. CDR3 in amino acids: CASSQDLQSSYEQYF. The CDR3 region has the DNA TGCGCCAGCAGCCAAGATCTACAGAGCTCCTACGAGCAGTACTTC. J is TRBJ2-7 and V is TRBV4-3; D is unresolved. The germline V gene encodes CDR1 LGHNA and CDR2 YSLEER. Trimming removed 0 bases at V and 0 bases at J, with 9 bases between. This CDR3 comprises 15 residues.

The chain is built from TRBV27 and TRBJ2-6; D perhaps matches TRBD2 (6 bases). Germline CDR1 reads MNHEY; CDR2 reads SMNVEV (reference sequence). This CDR3 comprises 16 residues. V lost 8 bases and J 1 base, leaving 15 bases between the germline ends. CDR3 in amino acids: CASSFAGGSGANVLTF. The CDR3 DNA reads as TGTGCCAGCTCCTTTGCTGGAGGGTCTGGGGCCAACGTCCTGACTTTC.

The chain couples TRBV30 to TRBJ1-2; TRBD1 agrees at 9 bases. This CDR3 region has 15 residues. V gave up 3 bases and J gave up 6 bases; unmatched junction bases: 11. Germline V lookup: CDR1 GTSNPN, CDR2 SVGIG (reference sequence). The CDR3 nucleotides are TGTGCCTGGAGGAAACAGGGGGCAGTATCCGATGGCTACACCTTC. Translated: CAWRKQGAVSDGYTF. Looking up the rest from reference TRBV30 and TRBJ1-2 gives the full variable domain: SQTIHQWPATLVQPVGSPLSLECTVEGTSNPNLYWYRQAAGRGLQLLFYSVGIGQISSEVPQNLSASRPQDRQFILSSKKLLLSDSGFYLCAWRKQGAVSDGYTFGSGTRLTVV.

This clone was observed a single time. V usage is TRBV5-1 and J usage is TRBJ2-7; D ambiguous. The CDR3 runs to 14 residues. The V and J ends lost 0 bases and 2 bases respectively, with 9 bases between them. Germline lookup yields CDR1 SGHRS and CDR2 YFSETQ. The CDR3 sequence: CASSLDRQPYEQYF. CDR3 bases: TGCGCCAGCAGCTTGGACAGACAACCCTACGAGCAGTACTTC.